A selection of T cell receptor beta chains follows, all from one sample in a study of shared clonotypes between healthy human individuals. Assay: immunoSEQ multiplex PCR; the TCRdb copy retains only in-frame clones and omits some. Among nearly 600,000 clones listed, around 95% were seen once. Input material: naive CD8+ T cells sorted from blood. The receptors shown here come from a woman in her twenties or thirties in good health. The CDR3 runs from the conserved cysteine through the conserved F or W. Fields, in order: CDR3 protein, CDR3 DNA, clone size, J gene, V gene, D gene. A D gene is named only where the DNA matches it firmly. Clone size appears in some rows only: once, few, many, or a class for an expanded clone.

cdr3_aa: CASSLEWAGGPYEQYF; cdr3_nt: TGTGCCAGCAGCTTGGAATGGGCGGGAGGGCCCTACGAGCAGTACTTC; clone_size: -; j_call: TRBJ2-7; v_call: TRBV5-5; d_call: TRBD2
cdr3_aa: CASRLGAGLNTGELFF; cdr3_nt: TGTGCCAGCAGGCTAGGGGCGGGACTAAACACCGGGGAGCTGTTTTTT; clone_size: -; j_call: TRBJ2-2; v_call: TRBV28; d_call: TRBD2
cdr3_aa: CASSLSPGQGYTNEKLFF; cdr3_nt: TGCGCCAGCAGCCTCTCCCCGGGACAGGGGTACACTAATGAAAAACTGTTTTTT; clone_size: -; j_call: TRBJ1-4; v_call: TRBV5-1; d_call: TRBD1
cdr3_aa: CASSHSPRGLNGYTF; cdr3_nt: TGTGCCAGCAGCCACAGCCCCAGGGGGCTTAATGGCTACACCTTC; clone_size: -; j_call: TRBJ1-2; v_call: TRBV16; d_call: TRBD1
cdr3_aa: CATSRDRASYGYTF; cdr3_nt: TGTGCCACCAGCAGAGATAGGGCCAGCTATGGCTACACCTTC; clone_size: -; j_call: TRBJ1-2; v_call: TRBV15; d_call: -
cdr3_aa: CARSYQGAGTDTQYF; cdr3_nt: TGTGCCAGAAGCTATCAGGGGGCAGGGACAGATACGCAGTATTTT; clone_size: -; j_call: TRBJ2-3; v_call: TRBV5-3; d_call: TRBD1
cdr3_aa: CASSLLAGATDTQYF; cdr3_nt: TGTGCCAGCAGCTTACTAGCGGGGGCCACAGATACGCAGTATTTT; clone_size: once; j_call: TRBJ2-3; v_call: TRBV11-2; d_call: TRBD2
cdr3_aa: CARRRRHTEAFF; cdr3_nt: TGTGCCAGAAGACGGAGGCACACTGAAGCTTTCTTT; clone_size: -; j_call: TRBJ1-1; v_call: TRBV5-3; d_call: -
cdr3_aa: CASSPGTSGLVEQYF; cdr3_nt: TGTGCCAGCAGCCCCGGGACTAGCGGGTTAGTCGAGCAGTACTTC; clone_size: -; j_call: TRBJ2-7; v_call: TRBV9; d_call: TRBD2
cdr3_aa: CASSLGQPRYGYTF; cdr3_nt: TGTGCCAGCAGCCTCGGACAACCTCGCTATGGCTACACCTTC; clone_size: -; j_call: TRBJ1-2; v_call: TRBV7-8; d_call: -